A selection of T cell receptor beta chains follows, all from one sample in a study of T-cell memory formation after mild COVID-19. TCRdb reprocessed the 5' RACE reads via MiXCR and lists one record per CDR3 protein. The table includes 190,000 or so distinct CDR3 sequences, around 21% detected once. Material: PBMCs or a T cell subset sorted from them (not recorded which). The receptors originated from an adult woman who had mild COVID-19 (a few samples of this study predate the infection). Cell type and time point are not known. Both conserved end residues are part of each CDR3. Each record gives: J gene, clone size, V gene, D gene, CDR3 protein, CDR3 DNA. The D gene is left open where the match is weak. The size field is filled for only some rows; it gives once, few, many or a size class.

TRBJ1-1,.,TRBV7-9,.,CATLWGDTEAFF,TGTGCCACCTTATGGGGGGATACTGAAGCTTTCTTT
TRBJ2-7,few,TRBV3-1,.,CASSQVAGDEQYF,TGTGCCAGCAGCCAAGTAGCAGGGGACGAGCAGTACTTC
TRBJ2-5,.,TRBV2,.,CASSDVSVIAETQYF,TGTGCCAGCAGTGACGTCAGTGTTATTGCGGAGACCCAGTACTTC
TRBJ1-1,few,TRBV6-5,.,CASGTDFFKLNTEAFF,TGTGCCAGCGGGACCGACTTTTTTAAGTTGAACACTGAAGCTTTCTTT
TRBJ2-7,few,TRBV7-8,.,CASSPGLETYEQYF,TGTGCCAGCAGCCCAGGACTGGAGACCTACGAGCAGTACTTC
TRBJ1-1,few,TRBV19,.,CVTQGSVTEAFF,TGTGTAACACAGGGTTCGGTCACTGAAGCTTTCTTT
TRBJ2-2,few,TRBV6-5,.,CASSVQNTGELFF,TGTGCCAGCAGTGTGCAGAACACCGGGGAGCTGTTTTTT
TRBJ2-7,.,TRBV6-6,.,CASTEEGDLYEQYF,TGTGCCAGCACGGAGGAGGGGGATTTGTACGAGCAGTACTTC
TRBJ1-4,few,TRBV24-1,.,CATSAGQSTNEKLFF,TGTGCCACCAGTGCTGGACAGTCAACTAATGAAAAACTGTTTTTT
TRBJ2-7,.,TRBV13,TRBD1,CASSEGTGSEQYF,TGTGCCAGCAGCGAGGGGACAGGGTCTGAGCAGTACTTC
TRBJ1-5,.,TRBV6-2/TRBV6-3,.,CASGGVSWEGQPQHF,TGTGCCAGCGGCGGTGTTTCTTGGGAAGGGCAGCCCCAGCATTTT
TRBJ1-2,.,TRBV11-3,.,CASSLEEDYGYTF,TGTGCCAGCAGCTTAGAAGAGGACTATGGCTACACCTTC
TRBJ1-1,.,TRBV20-1,TRBD1,CSARDLKDRVITEAFF,TGCAGTGCTAGAGATCTGAAAGACAGGGTCATCACTGAAGCTTTCTTT
TRBJ1-3,.,TRBV12-3/TRBV12-4,.,CASSLRRVKIRRDTIYF,TGTGCCAGCAGTTTACGTCGGGTAAAGATTCGAAGAGACACCATATATTTT
TRBJ2-7,few,TRBV7-9,.,CASSWLTGSSYEQYF,TGTGCCAGCAGCTGGCTTACCGGGAGCTCCTACGAGCAGTACTTC
TRBJ2-1,few,TRBV12-3/TRBV12-4,.,CASSPLAYNEQFF,TGTGCCAGCAGCCCATTAGCCTACAATGAGCAGTTCTTC
TRBJ1-1,.,TRBV7-9,.,CASSPLAGATEAFF,TGTGCCAGCAGCCCCCTAGCCGGGGCCACTGAAGCTTTCTTT
TRBJ1-4,.,TRBV7-9,.,CASSLGRLGEKLFF,TGTGCCAGCAGCTTAGGTCGGCTAGGGGAAAAACTGTTTTTT
TRBJ2-3,.,TRBV9,.,CASSVSRRSADTQYF,TGTGCCAGCAGCGTAAGCAGGAGGTCCGCAGATACGCAGTATTTT
TRBJ2-7,few,TRBV20-1,.,CSANQALAAYEQYF,TGCAGTGCAAACCAAGCCCTAGCAGCCTACGAGCAGTACTTC
TRBJ2-2,.,TRBV3-1,.,CASTQGGPNTGELFF,TGTGCCAGCACCCAGGGGGGCCCGAACACCGGGGAGCTGTTTTTT
TRBJ2-7,.,TRBV7-9,.,CASSLRAGYEQYF,TGTGCCAGCAGCTTAAGGGCAGGCTACGAGCAGTACTTC
TRBJ2-1,.,TRBV2,TRBD2,CASRLAGRDEQFF,TGTGCCAGCAGACTAGCGGGAAGGGATGAGCAGTTCTTC
TRBJ2-1,.,TRBV10-3,TRBD2,CAISVGGGPYNEQFF,TGTGCCATCAGTGTTGGCGGGGGTCCATACAATGAGCAGTTCTTC
TRBJ1-1,few,TRBV29-1,.,CSVGGPNTEAFF,TGCAGCGTTGGAGGGCCAAACACTGAAGCTTTCTTT
TRBJ2-7,.,TRBV5-4,.,CASSWSRDISPHEQYF,TGTGCCAGCAGCTGGTCCCGGGACATTTCCCCCCACGAGCAGTACTTC
TRBJ2-1,.,TRBV6-2/TRBV6-3,TRBD2,CASSYSGSGVEQFF,TGTGCCAGCAGTTACAGTGGGAGCGGGGTAGAGCAGTTCTTC
TRBJ1-5,few,TRBV4-1,.,CASSQDIRGAGANQPQHF,TGCGCCAGCAGCCAAGATATTCGGGGAGCCGGGGCGAATCAGCCCCAGCATTTT
TRBJ2-3,.,TRBV27,.,CASSFADRLDTQYF,TGTGCCAGCAGTTTTGCCGACAGGCTAGATACGCAGTATTTT
TRBJ2-5,few,TRBV6-5,TRBD2,CASSKTSYKETQYF,TGTGCCAGCAGCAAGACTAGCTACAAGGAGACCCAGTACTTC
TRBJ2-3,.,TRBV25-1,.,CASSEDLLAGSTDTQYF,TGTGCCAGCAGTGAAGATCTCCTTGCAGGGAGCACAGATACGCAGTATTTT
TRBJ2-2,.,TRBV6-1,.,CASSLQLEVSGELFF,TGTGCCAGCAGCCTTCAGCTGGAGGTTTCCGGGGAGCTGTTTTTT
TRBJ2-1,few,TRBV13,.,CASSPSDPRGNEQFF,TGTGCCAGCAGCCCCTCGGACCCACGGGGCAATGAGCAGTTCTTC
TRBJ2-1,few,TRBV11-3,TRBD2,CASSWNRGSSYNEQFF,TGTGCCAGCAGTTGGAACCGCGGGAGCTCCTACAATGAGCAGTTCTTC
TRBJ2-1,few,TRBV10-3,.,CAISDPGRYNEQFF,TGTGCCATCAGTGATCCCGGGAGATACAATGAGCAGTTCTTC
TRBJ1-1,.,TRBV20-1,TRBD1,CSAGGTGATEAFF,TGCAGTGCGGGAGGGACAGGAGCCACTGAAGCTTTCTTT
TRBJ2-1,few,TRBV7-9,TRBD2,CASSPTRGTYNEQFF,TGTGCCAGCAGCCCTACGCGGGGGACCTACAATGAGCAGTTCTTC
TRBJ1-1,few,TRBV9,TRBD1,CASSSQPHRGNTEAFF,TGTGCCAGCAGCTCCCAACCACACAGGGGGAACACTGAAGCTTTCTTT
TRBJ2-1,few,TRBV20-1,.,CSQEGNYNEQFF,TGCAGTCAGGAGGGGAACTACAATGAGCAGTTCTTC
TRBJ2-2,.,TRBV11-3,TRBD2,CASSYGLAGVPGELFF,TGTGCCAGCAGCTACGGACTAGCGGGAGTCCCCGGGGAGCTGTTTTTT
TRBJ2-4,.,TRBV9,.,CASSVGADSMTSSKNIQYF,TGTGCCAGCAGCGTAGGGGCAGACTCCATGACTTCGTCCAAAAACATTCAGTACTTC
TRBJ2-3,few,TRBV13,TRBD2,CASSLFRGRGDRDTQYF,TGTGCCAGCAGCTTATTCCGTGGTCGGGGGGATCGAGATACGCAGTATTTT